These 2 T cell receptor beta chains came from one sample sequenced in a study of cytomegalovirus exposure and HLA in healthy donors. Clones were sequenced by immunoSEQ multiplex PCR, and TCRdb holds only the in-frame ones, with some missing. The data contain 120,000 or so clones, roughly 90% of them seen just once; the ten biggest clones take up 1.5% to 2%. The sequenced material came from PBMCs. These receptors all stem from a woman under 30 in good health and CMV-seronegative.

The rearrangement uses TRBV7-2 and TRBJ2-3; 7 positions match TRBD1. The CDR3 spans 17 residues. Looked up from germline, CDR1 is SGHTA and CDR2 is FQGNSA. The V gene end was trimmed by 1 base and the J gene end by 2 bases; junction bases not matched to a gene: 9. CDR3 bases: TGTGCCAGCAGCTTAGGAGGCCACAGGGGCTTCACAGATACGCAGTATTTT. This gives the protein CASSLGGHRGFTDTQYF.

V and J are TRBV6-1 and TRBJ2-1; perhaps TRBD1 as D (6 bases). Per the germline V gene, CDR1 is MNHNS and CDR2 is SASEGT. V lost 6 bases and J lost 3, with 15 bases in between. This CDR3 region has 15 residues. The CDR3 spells CASSALQGGYNEQFF. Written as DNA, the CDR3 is TGTGCCAGCAGCGCCCTCCAAGGGGGCTACAATGAGCAGTTCTTC.